One TCR beta chain is described in this entry. The antigen is unknown. This record comes from a study of T cells expressing NK-cell markers. Whole-study results and caveats: Clarity on HCMV specificity was lacking for the expanded NKG2C+ T cell clones.

Germline values: CDR1 MNHEY, CDR2 SVGAGI. The CDR3 runs 16 residues. TCR beta cDNA was generated via 5'RACE template switching incorporating UMIs. From the 5' RACE reads, TCRdb lists one entry per CDR3 protein and no DNA. This sample's table has some 450,000 distinct CDR3 sequences. The chain uses TRBV6-5 and TRBJ2-7. This receptor was taken from a woman aged 18-69 years in good health. The material sequenced was blood T cells: a sorted CD56 or NKG2C T cell subset, CD4+ or CD8+ T cells, or bulk PBMC T cells (not recorded which). CDR3 in amino acids: CASSYSTSQSSYEQYF.